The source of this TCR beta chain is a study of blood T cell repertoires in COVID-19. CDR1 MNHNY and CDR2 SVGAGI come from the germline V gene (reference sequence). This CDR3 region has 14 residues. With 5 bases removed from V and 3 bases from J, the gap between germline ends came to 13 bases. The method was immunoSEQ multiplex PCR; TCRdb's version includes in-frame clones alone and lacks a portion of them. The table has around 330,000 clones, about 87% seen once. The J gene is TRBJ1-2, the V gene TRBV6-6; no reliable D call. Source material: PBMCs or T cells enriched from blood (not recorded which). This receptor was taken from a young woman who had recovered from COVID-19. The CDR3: CASSGLGKDYGYTF. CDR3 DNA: TGTGCCAGCAGTGGCCTAGGCAAGGACTATGGCTACACCTTC.